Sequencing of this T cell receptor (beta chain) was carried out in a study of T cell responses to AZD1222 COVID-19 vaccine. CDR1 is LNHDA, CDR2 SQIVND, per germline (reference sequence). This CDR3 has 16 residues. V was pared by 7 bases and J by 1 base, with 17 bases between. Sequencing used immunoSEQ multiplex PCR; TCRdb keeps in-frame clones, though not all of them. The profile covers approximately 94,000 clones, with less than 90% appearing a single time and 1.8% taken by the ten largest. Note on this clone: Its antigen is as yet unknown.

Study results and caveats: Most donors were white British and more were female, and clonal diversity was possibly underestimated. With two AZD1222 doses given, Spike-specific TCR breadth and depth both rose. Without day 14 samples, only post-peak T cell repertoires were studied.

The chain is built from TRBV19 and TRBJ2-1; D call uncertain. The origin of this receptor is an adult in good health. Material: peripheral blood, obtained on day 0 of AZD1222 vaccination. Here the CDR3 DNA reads TGTGCCAGTACCAATCTTCAAACGTGGTCCTACAATGAGCAGTTCTTC. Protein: CASTNLQTWSYNEQFF.